A selection of T cell receptor beta chains follows, all from one sample in a study of OX40 agonist ivuxolimab in advanced cancers. Some clones are missing from TCRdb's copy, which holds only in-frame ones; the method was immunoSEQ multiplex PCR. The table has tens of thousands of clones, approximately 91% seen once. The sample here was CD4+ or CD8+ T cells sorted from blood, taken in a trial of the OX40 agonist ivuxolimab. The receptors were sampled from an adult with an advanced solid tumor such as melanoma, head and neck, liver or kidney cancer. CDR3s include the opening cysteine and the closing phenylalanine or tryptophan. Each record gives: V gene, J gene, D gene, clone size, CDR3 protein, CDR3 DNA. The D gene is left open where the match is weak. Only some rows state a clone size, as once, few, many or a class for expanded clones.

TRBV30	TRBJ2-7	-	-	CAWSGITASIYEQYF	TGTGCCTGGAGTGGCATAACCGCTAGCATATACGAGCAGTACTTC
TRBV10-3	TRBJ1-1	TRBD1	-	CAISESGGRGYTEAFF	TGTGCCATCAGTGAGTCAGGGGGCAGGGGGTACACTGAAGCTTTCTTT
TRBV30	TRBJ1-4	TRBD1	-	CAWSVQGAINEKLFF	TGTGCCTGGAGTGTACAGGGGGCAATAAATGAAAAACTGTTTTTT
TRBV5-4	TRBJ2-1	-	once	CASSLELLNEQFF	TGTGCCAGCAGCTTGGAACTTCTTAATGAGCAGTTCTTC
TRBV5-1	TRBJ2-5	-	once	CASSFGGAQETQYF	TGCGCCAGCAGCTTCGGCGGGGCACAAGAGACCCAGTACTTC
TRBV2	TRBJ2-5	-	once	CASSRLGGETQYF	TGTGCCAGCAGTCGACTAGGCGGGGAGACCCAGTACTTC
TRBV5-4	TRBJ1-5	TRBD1	-	CARSGRGLYSNQPQHF	TGTGCCAGGAGTGGCAGGGGGCTATATAGCAATCAGCCCCAGCATTTT
TRBV20-1	TRBJ1-5	-	once	CSASSKGFQHF	TGCAGTGCTAGCTCTAAGGGGTTTCAGCATTTT
TRBV27	TRBJ2-2	TRBD1	-	CASAPKGQGRTGELFF	TGTGCCAGCGCTCCAAAGGGACAGGGTAGGACCGGGGAGCTGTTTTTT
TRBV2	TRBJ2-6	-	-	CASTPDVNSGANVLTF	TGTGCCAGCACCCCCGATGTAAACTCTGGGGCCAACGTCCTGACTTTC
TRBV6-5	TRBJ1-2	TRBD1	-	CASSYARDRASGYTF	TGTGCCAGCAGTTACGCTAGGGACAGGGCCTCCGGCTACACCTTC
TRBV18	TRBJ2-6	-	-	CASSLTMTGSSGANVLTF	TGTGCCAGCTCACTTACAATGACAGGTAGCTCTGGGGCCAACGTCCTGACTTTC
TRBV6-1	TRBJ1-1	TRBD1	once	CASSGNRGLGTEAFF	TGTGCCAGCAGTGGTAACAGGGGGCTGGGCACTGAAGCTTTCTTT
TRBV28	TRBJ1-6	-	-	CASYPKRDSPLHF	TGTGCCAGCTACCCAAAGAGGGATTCACCCCTCCACTTT
TRBV11-2	TRBJ2-1	TRBD1	-	CASSLGAGGSNEQFF	TGTGCCAGCAGCTTAGGGGCAGGGGGAAGCAATGAGCAGTTCTTC
TRBV18	TRBJ2-7	-	-	CASSPAGLFYEQYF	TGTGCCAGCTCACCCGCAGGGTTATTCTACGAGCAGTACTTC
TRBV6-5	TRBJ2-7	-	-	CASSYSPGRSYEQYF	TGTGCCAGCAGTTACTCGCCGGGCCGCTCCTACGAGCAGTACTTC
TRBV2	TRBJ1-5	-	-	CASSSRGRQPQHF	TGTGCCAGCAGCTCAAGGGGAAGACAGCCCCAGCATTTT
TRBV10-3	TRBJ2-6	-	-	CAIRSGTRASGANVLTF	TGTGCCATCAGATCCGGGACACGCGCCTCTGGGGCCAACGTCCTGACTTTC
TRBV28	TRBJ2-1	TRBD2	-	CASKSGGATKNEQFF	TGTGCCAGCAAAAGCGGGGGGGCCACTAAAAATGAGCAGTTCTTC
TRBV13	TRBJ2-7	TRBD2	-	CASSTRLAGGLEQYF	TGTGCCAGCAGCACAAGACTAGCGGGAGGGCTCGAGCAGTACTTC
TRBV9	TRBJ1-4	-	few	CASSVDRDEKLFF	TGTGCCAGCAGCGTGGACAGAGATGAAAAACTGTTTTTT